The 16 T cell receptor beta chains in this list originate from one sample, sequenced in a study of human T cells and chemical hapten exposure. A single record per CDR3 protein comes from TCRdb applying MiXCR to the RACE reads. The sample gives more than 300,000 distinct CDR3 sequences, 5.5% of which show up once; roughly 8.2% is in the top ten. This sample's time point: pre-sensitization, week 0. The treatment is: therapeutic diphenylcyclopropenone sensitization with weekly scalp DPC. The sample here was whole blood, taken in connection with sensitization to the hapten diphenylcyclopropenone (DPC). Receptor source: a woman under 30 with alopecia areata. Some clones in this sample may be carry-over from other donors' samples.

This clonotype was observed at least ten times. The CDR3 nucleotides are TGTGCCAGCAGCTCGGGCCGGGACAGGGACGAGCAGTACTTC. Translated, it gives CASSSGRDRDEQYF. The chain couples TRBV11-3 to TRBJ2-7; 9 nucleotides align to TRBD1. Per germline, CDR1 SGHNT and CDR2 YENEEA. The ends lost 4 bases at V and 5 bases at J; junction bases unmatched: 6. The CDR3 has 14 residues.

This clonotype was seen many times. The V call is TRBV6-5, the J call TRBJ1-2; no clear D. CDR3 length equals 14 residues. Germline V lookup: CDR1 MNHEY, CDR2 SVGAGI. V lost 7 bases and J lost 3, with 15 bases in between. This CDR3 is CASTVDPSYYGYTF. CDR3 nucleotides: TGTGCCAGCACCGTGGATCCAAGCTACTATGGCTACACCTTC.

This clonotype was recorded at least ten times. In DNA form, the CDR3 reads TGTGCCAGCAGCCAACCGGGTGCGACGCAGTATTTT. This encodes CASSQPGATQYF. V and J are TRBV14 and TRBJ2-3, with D hard to call. Per the germline V gene, CDR1 is SGHDN and CDR2 is FVKESK. Trimming took off 2 bases at V and 9 bases at J, with 9 bases between the two ends. CDR3 length equals 12 residues.

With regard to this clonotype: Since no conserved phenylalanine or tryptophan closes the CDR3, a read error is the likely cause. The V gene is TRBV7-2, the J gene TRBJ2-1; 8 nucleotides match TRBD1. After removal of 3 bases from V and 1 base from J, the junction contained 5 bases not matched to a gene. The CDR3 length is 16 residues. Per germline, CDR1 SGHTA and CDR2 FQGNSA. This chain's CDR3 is CASSFTGGNSYNEQFI. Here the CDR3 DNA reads TGTGCCAGCAGCTTCACAGGGGGGAATTCCTACAATGAGCAGTTCATC.

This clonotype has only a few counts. CDR3 loop: CASSPGLGFSKLFF. CDR3 nucleotide sequence: TGCGCCAGCAGCCCCGGACTAGGGTTTAGCAAACTGTTTTTT. V usage is TRBV5-1 and J usage is TRBJ1-4; D not resolved. The germline V gene has CDR1 SGHRS and CDR2 YFSETQ. The CDR3 is made up of 14 amino acids. V lost 4 bases, J lost 11 bases, and 18 bases lay in between.

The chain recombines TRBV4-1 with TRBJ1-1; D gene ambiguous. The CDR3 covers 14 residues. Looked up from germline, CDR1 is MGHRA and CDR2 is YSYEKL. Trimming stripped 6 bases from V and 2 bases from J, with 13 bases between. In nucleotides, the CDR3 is TGCGCCAGCAGAATAGCGGGGAGTAACACTGAAGCTTTCTTT. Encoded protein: CASRIAGSNTEAFF.

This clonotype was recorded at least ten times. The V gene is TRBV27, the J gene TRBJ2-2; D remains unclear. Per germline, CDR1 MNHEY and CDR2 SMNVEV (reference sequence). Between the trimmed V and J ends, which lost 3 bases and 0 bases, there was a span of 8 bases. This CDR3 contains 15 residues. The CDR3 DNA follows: TGTGCCAGCAGTTTCCGCACCGCGAACACCGGGGAGCTGTTTTTT. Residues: CASSFRTANTGELFF.

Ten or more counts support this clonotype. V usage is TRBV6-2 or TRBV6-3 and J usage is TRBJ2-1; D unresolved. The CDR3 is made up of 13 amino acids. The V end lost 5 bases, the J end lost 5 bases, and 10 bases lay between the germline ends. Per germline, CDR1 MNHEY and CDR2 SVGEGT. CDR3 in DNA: TGTGCCAGCAGTCCGATCTTGGACAATGAGCAGTTCTTC. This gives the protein CASSPILDNEQFF.

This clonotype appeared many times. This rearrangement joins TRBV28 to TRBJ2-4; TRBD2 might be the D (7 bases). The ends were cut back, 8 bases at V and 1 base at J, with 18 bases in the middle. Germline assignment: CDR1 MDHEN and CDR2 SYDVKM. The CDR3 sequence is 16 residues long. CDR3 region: CASSEGGGLAKNIQYF. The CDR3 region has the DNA TGTGCCAGCTCCGAGGGGGGGGGCTTGGCCAAAAACATTCAGTACTTC.

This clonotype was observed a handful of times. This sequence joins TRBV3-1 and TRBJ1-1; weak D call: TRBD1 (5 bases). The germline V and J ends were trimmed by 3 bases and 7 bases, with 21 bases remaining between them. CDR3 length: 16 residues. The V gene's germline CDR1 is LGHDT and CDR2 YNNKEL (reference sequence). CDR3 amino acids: CASSQEGPSSQGEAFF. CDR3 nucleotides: TGTGCCAGCAGCCAGGAAGGTCCATCGAGCCAGGGTGAAGCTTTCTTT.

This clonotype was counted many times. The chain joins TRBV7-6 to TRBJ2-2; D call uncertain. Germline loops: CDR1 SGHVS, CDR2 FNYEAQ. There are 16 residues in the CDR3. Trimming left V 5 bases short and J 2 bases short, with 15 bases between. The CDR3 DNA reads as TGTGCCAGCAGCCCCATACGGCGGTCAAACACCGGGGAGCTGTTTTTT. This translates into CASSPIRRSNTGELFF.

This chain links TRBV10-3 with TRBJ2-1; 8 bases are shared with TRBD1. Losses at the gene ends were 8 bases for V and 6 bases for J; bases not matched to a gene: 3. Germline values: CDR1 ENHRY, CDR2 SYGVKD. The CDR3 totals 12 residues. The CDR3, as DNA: TGTGCCATCTATACAGGGGGCAATGAGCAGTTCTTC. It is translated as CAIYTGGNEQFF.

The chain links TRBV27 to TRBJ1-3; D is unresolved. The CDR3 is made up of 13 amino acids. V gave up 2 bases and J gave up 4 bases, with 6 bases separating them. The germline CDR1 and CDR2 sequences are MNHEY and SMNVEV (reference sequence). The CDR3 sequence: CASSLDAGNTIYF. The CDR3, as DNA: TGTGCCAGCAGTTTAGATGCAGGAAACACCATATATTTT.

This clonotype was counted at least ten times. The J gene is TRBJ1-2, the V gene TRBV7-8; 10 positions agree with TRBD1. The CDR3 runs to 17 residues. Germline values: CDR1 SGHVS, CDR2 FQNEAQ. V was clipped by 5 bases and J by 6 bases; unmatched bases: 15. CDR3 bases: TGTGCCAGCAGCCCCGCCGGGAAGGGGACAGGGGCGGATGGCTACACCTTC. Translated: CASSPAGKGTGADGYTF.

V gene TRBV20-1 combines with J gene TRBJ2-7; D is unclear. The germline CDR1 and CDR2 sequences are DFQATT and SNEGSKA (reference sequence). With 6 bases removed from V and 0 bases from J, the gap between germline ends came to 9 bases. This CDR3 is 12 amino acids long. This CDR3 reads CSARQSSYEQYF. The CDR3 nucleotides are TGCAGTGCAAGGCAGAGCTCCTACGAGCAGTACTTC.

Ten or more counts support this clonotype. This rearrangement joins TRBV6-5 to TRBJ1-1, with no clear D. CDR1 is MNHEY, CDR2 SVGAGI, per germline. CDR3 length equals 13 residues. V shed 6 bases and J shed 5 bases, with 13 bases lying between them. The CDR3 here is CASRPPARTEAFF. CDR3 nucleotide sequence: TGTGCCAGCAGGCCACCCGCAAGGACTGAAGCTTTCTTT.